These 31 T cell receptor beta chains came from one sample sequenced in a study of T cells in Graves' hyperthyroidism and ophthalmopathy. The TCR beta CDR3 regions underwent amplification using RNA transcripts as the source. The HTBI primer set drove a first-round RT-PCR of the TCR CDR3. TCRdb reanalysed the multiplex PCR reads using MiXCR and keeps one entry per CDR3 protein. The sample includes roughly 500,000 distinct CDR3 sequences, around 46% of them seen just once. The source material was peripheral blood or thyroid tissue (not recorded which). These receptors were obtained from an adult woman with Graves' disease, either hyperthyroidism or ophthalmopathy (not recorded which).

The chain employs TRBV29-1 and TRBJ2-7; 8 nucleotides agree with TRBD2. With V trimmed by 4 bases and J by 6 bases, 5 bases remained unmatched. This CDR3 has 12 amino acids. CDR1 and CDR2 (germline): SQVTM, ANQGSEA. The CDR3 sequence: CSVGGRITEQYF. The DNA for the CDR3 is TGCAGCGTTGGCGGGAGGATAACCGAGCAGTACTTC.

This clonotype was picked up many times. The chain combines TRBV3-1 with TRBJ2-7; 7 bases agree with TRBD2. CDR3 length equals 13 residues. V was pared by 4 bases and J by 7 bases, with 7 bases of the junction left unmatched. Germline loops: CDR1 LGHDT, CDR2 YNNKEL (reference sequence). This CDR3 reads CASSRDYEREQYF. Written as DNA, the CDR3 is TGTGCCAGCAGCCGGGACTATGAGCGGGAGCAGTACTTC.

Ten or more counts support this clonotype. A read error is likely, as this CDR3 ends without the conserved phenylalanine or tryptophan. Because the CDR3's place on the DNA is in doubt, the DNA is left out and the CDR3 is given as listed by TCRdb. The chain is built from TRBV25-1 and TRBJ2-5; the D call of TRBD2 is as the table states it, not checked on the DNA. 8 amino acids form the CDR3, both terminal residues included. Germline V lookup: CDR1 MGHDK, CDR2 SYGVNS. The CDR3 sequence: CASSALAP.

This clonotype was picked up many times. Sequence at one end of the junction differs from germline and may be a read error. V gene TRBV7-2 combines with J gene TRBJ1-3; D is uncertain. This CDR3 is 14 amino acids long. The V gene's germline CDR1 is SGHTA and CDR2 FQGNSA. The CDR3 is CASSLNPAGNTIYF. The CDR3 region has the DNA TGTGCCAGCAGCTTAAACCCCGCTGGGAACACCATATATTTT. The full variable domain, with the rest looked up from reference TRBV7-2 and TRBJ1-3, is GAGVSQSPSNKVTEKGKDVELRCDPISGHTALYWYRQSLGQGLEFLIYFQGNSAPDKSGLPSDRFSAERTGGSVSTLTIQRTQQEDSAVYLCASSLNPAGNTIYFGEGSWLTVV.

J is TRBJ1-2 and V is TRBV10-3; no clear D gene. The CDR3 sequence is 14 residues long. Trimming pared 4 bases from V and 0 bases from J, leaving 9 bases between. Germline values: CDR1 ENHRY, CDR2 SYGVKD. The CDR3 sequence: CAISVESSNYGYTF. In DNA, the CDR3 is TGTGCCATCAGTGTTGAATCCTCTAACTATGGCTACACCTTC.

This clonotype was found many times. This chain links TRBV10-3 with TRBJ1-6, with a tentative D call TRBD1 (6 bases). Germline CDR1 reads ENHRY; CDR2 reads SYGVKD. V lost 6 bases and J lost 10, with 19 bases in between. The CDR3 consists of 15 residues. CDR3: CAISESGTPRSPLHF. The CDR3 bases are TGTGCCATCAGCGAATCCGGGACACCTAGATCACCCCTCCACTTT.

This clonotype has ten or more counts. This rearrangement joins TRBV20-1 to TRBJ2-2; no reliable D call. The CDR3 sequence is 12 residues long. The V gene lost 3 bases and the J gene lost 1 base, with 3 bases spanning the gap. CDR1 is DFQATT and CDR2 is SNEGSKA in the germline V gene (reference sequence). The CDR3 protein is CSARGNTGELFF. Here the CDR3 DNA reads TGCAGTGCTAGGGGGAACACCGGGGAGCTGTTTTTT.

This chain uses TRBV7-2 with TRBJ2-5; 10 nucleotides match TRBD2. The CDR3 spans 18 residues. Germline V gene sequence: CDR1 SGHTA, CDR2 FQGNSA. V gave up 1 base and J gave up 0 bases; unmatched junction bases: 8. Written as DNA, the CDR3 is TGTACCAGCAGCTTAGAGGTAGCGGGAGGTGCGGACCAAGAGACCCAGTACTTC. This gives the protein CTSSLEVAGGADQETQYF.

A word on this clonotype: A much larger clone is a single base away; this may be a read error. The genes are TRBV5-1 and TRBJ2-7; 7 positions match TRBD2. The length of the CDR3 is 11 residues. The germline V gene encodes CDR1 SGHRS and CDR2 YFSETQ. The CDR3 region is CASSLREGQHF. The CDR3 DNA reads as TGTGCCAGCAGCTTGAGGGAGGGGCAGCACTTC.

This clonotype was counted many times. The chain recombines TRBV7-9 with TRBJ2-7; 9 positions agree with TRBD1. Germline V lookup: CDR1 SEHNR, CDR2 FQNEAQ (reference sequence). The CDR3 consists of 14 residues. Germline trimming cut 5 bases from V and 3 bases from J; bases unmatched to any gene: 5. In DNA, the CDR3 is TGTGCCAGCAGCGTACAGGGGGCGATCTACGAGCAGTACTTC. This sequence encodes CASSVQGAIYEQYF.

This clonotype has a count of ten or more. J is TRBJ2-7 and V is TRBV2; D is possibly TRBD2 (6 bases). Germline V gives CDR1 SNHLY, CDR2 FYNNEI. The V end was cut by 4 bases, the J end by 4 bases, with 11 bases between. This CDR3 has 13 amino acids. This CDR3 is CASSAGRRYEQYF. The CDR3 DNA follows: TGTGCCAGCAGTGCAGGGAGGCGGTACGAGCAGTACTTC.

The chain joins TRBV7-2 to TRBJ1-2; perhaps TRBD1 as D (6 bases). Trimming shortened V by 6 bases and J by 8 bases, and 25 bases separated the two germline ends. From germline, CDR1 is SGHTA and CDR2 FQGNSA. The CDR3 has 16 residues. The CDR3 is CASSLYVRTDTGGYTF. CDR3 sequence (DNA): TGTGCCAGCAGTCTTTATGTACGGACAGACACCGGAGGCTACACCTTC. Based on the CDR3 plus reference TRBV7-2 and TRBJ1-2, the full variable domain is GAGVSQSPSNKVTEKGKDVELRCDPISGHTALYWYRQSLGQGLEFLIYFQGNSAPDKSGLPSDRFSAERTGGSVSTLTIQRTQQEDSAVYLCASSLYVRTDTGGYTFGSGTRLTVV.

CDR3 nucleotides: TGTGCCAGCAGCTTAGTGATCAGGGATAGCGGCTACACCATATATTTT. It yields the protein CASSLVIRDSGYTIYF. This chain joins TRBV7-9 and TRBJ1-3; D might be TRBD1 (5 bases). The CDR3 contains 16 residues. The V end was cut by 1 base, the J end by 8 bases, with 18 bases between. The germline V gene has CDR1 SEHNR and CDR2 FQNEAQ (reference sequence).

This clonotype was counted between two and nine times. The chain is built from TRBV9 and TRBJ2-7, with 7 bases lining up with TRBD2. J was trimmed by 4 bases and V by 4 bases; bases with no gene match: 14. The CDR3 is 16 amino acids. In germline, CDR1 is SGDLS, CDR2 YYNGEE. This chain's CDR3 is CASSQVGAGVGYEQYF. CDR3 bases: TGTGCCAGCAGCCAAGTAGGTGCGGGAGTCGGGTACGAGCAGTACTTC.

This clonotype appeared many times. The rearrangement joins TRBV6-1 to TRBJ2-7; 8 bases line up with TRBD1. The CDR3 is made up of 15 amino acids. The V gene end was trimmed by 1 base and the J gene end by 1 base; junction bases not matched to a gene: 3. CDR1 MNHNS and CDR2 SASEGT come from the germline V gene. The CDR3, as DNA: TGTGCCAGCAGTGAAGGTACAGGGGGTTCCTACGAGCAGTACTTC. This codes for CASSEGTGGSYEQYF.

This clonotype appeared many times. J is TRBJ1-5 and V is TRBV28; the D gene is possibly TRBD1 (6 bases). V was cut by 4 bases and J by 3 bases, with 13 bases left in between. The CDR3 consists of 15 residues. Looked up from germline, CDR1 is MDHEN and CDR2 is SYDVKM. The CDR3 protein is CASSSSDSYNQPQHF. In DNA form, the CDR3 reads TGTGCCAGCAGTTCGTCGGACAGTTACAATCAGCCCCAGCATTTT.

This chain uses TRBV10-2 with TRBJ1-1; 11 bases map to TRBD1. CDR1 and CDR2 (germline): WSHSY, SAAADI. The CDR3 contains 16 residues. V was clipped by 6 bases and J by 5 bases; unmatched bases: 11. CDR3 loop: CASSDTRTGGRTEAFF. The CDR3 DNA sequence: TGCGCCAGCAGCGACACTCGGACAGGGGGCAGGACTGAAGCTTTCTTT.

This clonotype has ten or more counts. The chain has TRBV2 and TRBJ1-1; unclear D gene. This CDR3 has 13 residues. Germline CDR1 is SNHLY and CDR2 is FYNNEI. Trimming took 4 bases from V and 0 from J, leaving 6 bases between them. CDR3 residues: CASSVKMNTEAFF. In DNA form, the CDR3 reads TGTGCCAGCAGTGTGAAGATGAACACTGAAGCTTTCTTT. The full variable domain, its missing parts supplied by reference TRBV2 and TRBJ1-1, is EPEVTQTPSHQVTQMGQEVILRCVPISNHLYFYWYRQILGQKVEFLVSFYNNEISEKSEIFDDQFSVERPDGSNFTLKIRSTKLEDSAMYFCASSVKMNTEAFFGQGTRLTVV.

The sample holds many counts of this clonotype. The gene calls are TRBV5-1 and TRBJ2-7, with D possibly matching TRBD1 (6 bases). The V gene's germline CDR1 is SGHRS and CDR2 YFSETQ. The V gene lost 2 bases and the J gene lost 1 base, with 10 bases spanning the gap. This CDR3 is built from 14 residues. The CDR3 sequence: CASSLWTASYEQYF. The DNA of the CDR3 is TGCGCCAGCAGCTTATGGACAGCTTCCTACGAGCAGTACTTC.

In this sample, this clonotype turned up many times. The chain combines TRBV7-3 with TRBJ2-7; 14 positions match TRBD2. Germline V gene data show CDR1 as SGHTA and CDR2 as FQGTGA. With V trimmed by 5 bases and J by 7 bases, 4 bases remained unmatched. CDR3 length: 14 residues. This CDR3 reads CASSMGLAGVEQYF. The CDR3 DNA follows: TGTGCCAGCAGCATGGGACTAGCGGGAGTTGAGCAGTACTTC.

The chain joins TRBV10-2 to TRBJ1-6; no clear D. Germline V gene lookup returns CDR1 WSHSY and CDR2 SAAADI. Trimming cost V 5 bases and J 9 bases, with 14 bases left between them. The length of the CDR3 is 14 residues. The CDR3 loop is CASSPQSPSSPLHF. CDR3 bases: TGCGCCAGCAGTCCCCAGAGCCCCAGTTCACCCCTCCACTTT.

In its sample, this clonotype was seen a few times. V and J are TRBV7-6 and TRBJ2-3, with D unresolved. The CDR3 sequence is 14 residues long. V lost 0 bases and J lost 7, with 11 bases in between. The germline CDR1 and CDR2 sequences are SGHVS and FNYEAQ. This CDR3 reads CASSLAGRANTQYF. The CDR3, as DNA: TGTGCCAGCAGCTTAGCGGGTCGGGCGAATACGCAGTATTTT. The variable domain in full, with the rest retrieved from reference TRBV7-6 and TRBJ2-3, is GAGVSQSPRYKVTKRGQDVALRCDPISGHVSLYWYRQALGQGPEFLTYFNYEAQQDKSGLPNDRFSAERPEGSISTLTIQRTEQRDSAMYRCASSLAGRANTQYFGPGTRLTVL.

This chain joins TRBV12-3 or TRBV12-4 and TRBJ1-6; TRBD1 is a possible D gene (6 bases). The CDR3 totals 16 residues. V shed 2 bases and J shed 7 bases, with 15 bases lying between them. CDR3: CASSLLDSGENSPLHF. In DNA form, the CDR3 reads TGTGCCAGCAGTTTACTGGACAGCGGAGAAAATTCACCCCTCCACTTT.

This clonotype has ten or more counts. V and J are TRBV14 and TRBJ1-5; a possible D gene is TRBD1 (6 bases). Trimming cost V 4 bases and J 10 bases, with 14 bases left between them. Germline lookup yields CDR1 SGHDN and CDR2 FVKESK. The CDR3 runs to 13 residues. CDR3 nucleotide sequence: TGTGCCAGCAGCCTGGGGGGACAAAGTCCCCAGCATTTT. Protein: CASSLGGQSPQHF. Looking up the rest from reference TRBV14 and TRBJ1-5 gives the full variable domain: EAGVTQFPSHSVIEKGQTVTLRCDPISGHDNLYWYRRVMGKEIKFLLHFVKESKQDESGMPNNRFLAERTGGTYSTLKVQPAELEDSGVYFCASSLGGQSPQHFGDGTRLSIL.

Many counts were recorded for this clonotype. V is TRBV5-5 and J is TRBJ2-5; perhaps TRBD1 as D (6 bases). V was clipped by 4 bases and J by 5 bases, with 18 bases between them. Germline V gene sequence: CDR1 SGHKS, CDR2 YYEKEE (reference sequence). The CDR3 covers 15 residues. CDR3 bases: TGTGCCAGCAGCGTCCTGGACAGTTTGAGGGAGACCCAGTACTTC. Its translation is CASSVLDSLRETQYF. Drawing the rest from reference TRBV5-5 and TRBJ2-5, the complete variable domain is DAGVTQSPTHLIKTRGQQVTLRCSPISGHKSVSWYQQVLGQGPQFIFQYYEKEERGRGNFPDRFSARQFPNYSSELNVNALLLGDSALYLCASSVLDSLRETQYFGPGTRLLVL.

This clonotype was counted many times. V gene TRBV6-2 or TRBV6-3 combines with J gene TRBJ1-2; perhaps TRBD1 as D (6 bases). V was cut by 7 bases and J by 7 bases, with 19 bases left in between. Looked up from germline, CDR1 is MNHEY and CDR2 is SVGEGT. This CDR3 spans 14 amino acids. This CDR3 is CASNGIAGAIGYTF. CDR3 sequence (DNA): TGTGCCAGCAATGGGATAGCAGGGGCGATTGGCTACACCTTC.

CDR3 bases: TGTGCCAGCAGTGAAGCAGGCAGGCTCGGGGGGCCCCAGCATTTT. Translated: CASSEAGRLGGPQHF. The chain links TRBV9 to TRBJ1-5; a weak D match, TRBD1 (5 bases). This CDR3 region has 15 residues. From germline, CDR1 is SGDLS and CDR2 YYNGEE. Trimming took off 5 bases at V and 9 bases at J, with 21 bases between the two ends.

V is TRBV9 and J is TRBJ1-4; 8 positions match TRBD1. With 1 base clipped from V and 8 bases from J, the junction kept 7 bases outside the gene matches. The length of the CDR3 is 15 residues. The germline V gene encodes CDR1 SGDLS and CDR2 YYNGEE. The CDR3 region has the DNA TGTGCCAGCAGCGTACTAGGACAGGGCGGAGAAAAACTGTTTTTT. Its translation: CASSVLGQGGEKLFF.

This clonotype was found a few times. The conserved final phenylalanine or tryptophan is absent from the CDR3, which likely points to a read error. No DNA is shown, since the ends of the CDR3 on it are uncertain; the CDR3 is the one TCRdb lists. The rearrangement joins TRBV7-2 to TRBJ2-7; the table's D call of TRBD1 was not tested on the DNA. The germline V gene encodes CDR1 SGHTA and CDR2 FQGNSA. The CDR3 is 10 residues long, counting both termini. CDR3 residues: CASSTLTGTI.

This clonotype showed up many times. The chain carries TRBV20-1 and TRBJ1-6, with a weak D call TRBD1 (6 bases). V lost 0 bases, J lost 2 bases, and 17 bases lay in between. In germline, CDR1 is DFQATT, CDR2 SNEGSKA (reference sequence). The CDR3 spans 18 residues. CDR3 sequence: CSARDEGRGTPYNSPLHF. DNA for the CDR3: TGCAGTGCTAGAGATGAGGGCAGGGGAACCCCCTATAATTCACCCCTCCACTTT.

CDR3 sequence reads: CAVQQDSSGNTIYF. The CDR3 DNA reads TGTGCCGTCCAACAGGACAGCTCTGGAAACACCATATATTTT. V gene TRBV10-3 combines with J gene TRBJ1-3; D perhaps matches TRBD1 (6 bases). The germline V gene encodes CDR1 ENHRY and CDR2 SYGVKD. The CDR3 is made up of 14 amino acids. V shed 11 bases and J shed 0 bases, with 14 bases lying between them.